This T cell receptor beta chain was sequenced in a study of shared clonotypes between healthy human individuals. As for the study in general: The people who gave samples were a couple of women and a few men aged 18 to 49.

Notes on the study in general: Among several donors, approximately 4.6% of naive CD4 clonotypes were found in common.

Concerning this clone: Its antigen remains unknown.

Trimming removed 5 bases at V and 3 bases at J, with 13 bases between. The germline V gene has CDR1 SGHVS and CDR2 FNYEAQ. This CDR3 has 14 amino acids. Measured with immunoSEQ multiplex PCR; TCRdb has only the in-frame clones, and not every one. The sample gives about 2.3 million clones, 92% of which show up once; 0.37% is in the top ten. The chain links TRBV7-6 to TRBJ2-5; unclear D gene. Sequenced input: naive CD4+ T cells from PBMCs. The sample's subset: CD45RA+ positively selected. This receptor was obtained from a man younger than 35 in good health. Some clones in this sample may be carry-over from other donors' samples. The CDR3 region is CASSHRARKETQYF. The CDR3 coding sequence is TGTGCCAGCAGCCATCGGGCCAGAAAAGAGACCCAGTACTTC.